The present entry profiles one TCR beta chain with its context. Germline lookup yields CDR1 SNHLY and CDR2 FYNNEI. This CDR3 has 15 amino acids. J was trimmed by 7 bases and V by 7 bases; bases with no gene match: 8. The data derive from a study of blood T cell repertoires in COVID-19. Study at large: Spain, Italy and the United States supplied samples that represented acute and convalescent COVID-19. T cells, B-cell-depleted T cells, or PBMCs supplied cDNA or gDNA.

As handled by the study authors: Reference gene primer amplification gave estimated nucleated cell counts. Libraries were prepared by immunoSEQ multiplex PCR; TCRdb keeps only in-frame clonotypes and omits some of them. V and J calls plus clone size are reproduced from that table; the DNA served to infer D and trimming. The sample gives approximately 90,000 clones, around 72% of which show up once; roughly an eighth is in the top ten. The sample taken for sequencing was peripheral blood. This clonotype originated in a woman of 80 years or more with acute or convalescent COVID-19. The chain employs TRBV2 and TRBJ1-4, with TRBD1 identical over 11 bases. In DNA form, the CDR3 reads TGTGCCAGCACCCTATCCGGGACAGGGGGTGAAAAACTGTTTTTT. It yields the protein CASTLSGTGGEKLFF.